This entry lists 9 T cell receptor beta chains sequenced from one sample in a study of cytomegalovirus exposure and HLA in healthy donors. PCR employed 60 Vbeta and 13 Jbeta primers. Libraries were prepared by immunoSEQ multiplex PCR; TCRdb keeps only in-frame clonotypes and omits some of them. Here the sample spans 110,000 to 150,000 clones, roughly three quarters being singletons. Sequencing was done on a sample of PBMCs. All receptors come from a female donor in good health and CMV-seronegative.

The genes are TRBV6-4 and TRBJ2-1, with D unclear. Looked up from germline, CDR1 is MRHNA and CDR2 is SNTAGT. This CDR3 is built from 13 residues. With 4 bases removed from V and 9 bases from J, the gap between germline ends came to 13 bases. CDR3 sequence (DNA): TGTGCCAGCAGTGTAGAAGCGTTCGGTGAGCAGTTCTTC. This codes for CASSVEAFGEQFF.

The J gene is TRBJ1-5, the V gene TRBV6-5, with unresolved D. The CDR3 contains 15 residues. V dropped 5 bases and J dropped 1 base, with 12 bases sitting between them. Germline V gives CDR1 MNHEY, CDR2 SVGAGI. This chain's CDR3 is CASSRTGVSNQPQHF. Written as DNA, the CDR3 is TGTGCCAGCAGTCGCACGGGAGTCAGCAATCAGCCCCAGCATTTT.

This clone was observed at least ten times. V and J are TRBV4-3 and TRBJ1-1; D may be TRBD1 (5 bases). Trimming removed 0 bases at V and 4 bases at J, with 9 bases between. Germline V lookup: CDR1 LGHNA, CDR2 YSLEER. The CDR3 contains 14 residues. CDR3 sequence reads: CASSQDNRLTEAFF. CDR3 nucleotides: TGCGCCAGCAGCCAAGATAACAGGCTCACTGAAGCTTTCTTT.

The chain joins TRBV6-6 to TRBJ2-5; perhaps TRBD1 as D (6 bases). CDR1 is MNHNY and CDR2 is SVGAGI in the germline V gene (reference sequence). This CDR3 has 13 amino acids. Trimming took off 6 bases at V and 4 bases at J, with 12 bases between the two ends. CDR3 loop: CASRPRGIETQYF. The CDR3 DNA sequence: TGTGCCAGCAGACCCAGGGGAATAGAGACCCAGTACTTC.

Of note for this clone: One junction end does not reproduce the germline sequence, and a read error may be involved. This rearrangement joins TRBV9 to TRBJ1-3; a possible D gene is TRBD1 (6 bases). Germline CDR1 SGDLS, CDR2 YYNGEE. The CDR3 is 16 amino acids. The CDR3, as DNA: TGTGCCAGCAGCGAGGAGAGGGGGTTCTTAGGAAGCACCATATATTTT. Translation gives CASSEERGFLGSTIYF.

This chain joins TRBV7-2 and TRBJ2-2, with D tentatively TRBD1 (6 bases). Germline CDR1 is SGHTA and CDR2 is FQGNSA. This CDR3 has 15 amino acids. Trimming removed 1 base from V and 5 bases from J, with 11 bases in between. CDR3 sequence reads: CASSLDRVGTGELFF. The CDR3 bases are TGTGCCAGCAGCTTAGACAGGGTCGGGACCGGGGAGCTGTTTTTT.

There are a few counts of this clone. DNA for the CDR3: TGTGCCAGCAGTGGGCAGTCAAGGGGCACCATATATTTT. Translation: CASSGQSRGTIYF. The chain links TRBV28 to TRBJ1-3; a weak D match, TRBD1 (5 bases). Germline assignment: CDR1 MDHEN and CDR2 SYDVKM. The CDR3 sequence is 13 residues long. Trimming stripped 5 bases from V and 9 bases from J, with 14 bases between.

This chain uses TRBV5-4 with TRBJ1-6, with 9 bases lining up with TRBD1. The CDR3 has 16 amino acids. Trimming at V came to 4 bases and at J to 6 bases, leaving 8 bases not matched to a gene. Germline CDR1 reads SGHNT; CDR2 reads YYREEE (reference sequence). CDR3 DNA sequence: TGTGCCAGCAGCGGGGGGACAGGGAGAACTAATTCACCCCTCCACTTT. Protein product: CASSGGTGRTNSPLHF.

V and J are TRBV4-1 and TRBJ1-5, with D possibly TRBD1 on 6 matching bases. Trimming left V 6 bases short and J 5 bases short, with 11 bases between. Germline V gives CDR1 MGHRA, CDR2 YSYEKL. This CDR3 is 13 amino acids long. The CDR3 loop is CASSKEGDQPQHF. CDR3 DNA: TGCGCCAGCAGTAAAGAGGGGGATCAGCCCCAGCATTTT.